Sequencing of this T cell receptor (beta chain) was carried out in a study of molecular identifiers for immune sequencing clone quantification. Libraries used roughly 18,000 to 1,000,000 sorted naive CD8 T cells and 10%, 30% or 50% RNA input. As to this clonotype: Its specificity is not known. At one boundary the junction diverges from the germline segment, which might be a read error.

Germline V lookup: CDR1 SGHDT, CDR2 YYEEEE. The CDR3 spans 14 residues. Study outcomes and limitations: Reports indicate spiked Jurkat TCR RNA from one cell could be found among some 980,000 naive cells. Over 99% of effector molecules, yet under 1% of naive-cell molecules, were held by clones above 20 RNA copies.

Methods described previously, with TCR primers listed, were used for bulk TCR libraries. TCRdb used MiXCR to reprocess the PCR reads, holding one entry per CDR3 protein. Counted here are some 94,000 distinct CDR3 sequences, around 25% occurring once; the ten biggest clones make up approximately 0.78%. The sequence was obtained from a human donor in good health. Some libraries in this study had Jurkat cell RNA spiked in. This rearrangement joins TRBV5-6 to TRBJ2-3, with TRBD1 matching 7 bases. Sequencing was carried out using naive CD8+ T cells from blood, with Jurkat cell RNA spiked in. Subset here: FACS-sorted CD8+CD4-CCR7+CD45RA+ naive T cells. The CDR3 loop is CAGSWGQSTDTQYF. The CDR3 nucleotides are TGTGCCGGCAGCTGGGGACAGAGCACAGATACGCAGTATTTT.